The 22 T cell receptor beta chains reported below all come from one sample, sequenced in a study of shared clonotypes between healthy human individuals. Positive CCR7 selection of CD45RO-negative cells yielded the naive CD8 cells, and terminally differentiated effector memory CD45RA+ cells were excluded. Only in-frame clones appear in the TCRdb table, and some are missing; sequencing was by immunoSEQ multiplex PCR. The repertoire holds around 2,100,000 clones, with just under 95% as singletons. Sequenced: naive CD8+ T cells sorted from blood. The receptors originated from a man aged 18 to 30 in good health.

The DNA for the CDR3 is TGTGCCAGCAGCGCGACCAAGGGGACTGAAGCTTTCTTT. Amino acids: CASSATKGTEAFF. V gene TRBV7-8 combines with J gene TRBJ1-1, with a tentative D call TRBD1 (5 bases). The CDR3 has 13 amino acids. Between the trimmed V and J ends, which lost 5 bases and 5 bases, there was a span of 12 bases. Germline V lookup: CDR1 SGHVS, CDR2 FQNEAQ.

This clone was recorded a few times. The CDR3 reads CASSQEGRNANYGYTF. The CDR3 DNA follows: TGCGCCAGCAGCCAAGAGGGTAGGAATGCTAACTATGGCTACACCTTC. The chain uses TRBV4-1 and TRBJ1-2; D not certain. CDR3 size: 16 residues. Trimming left V 0 bases short and J 0 bases short, with 11 bases between. Germline V gene lookup returns CDR1 MGHRA and CDR2 YSYEKL.

This rearrangement joins TRBV7-9 to TRBJ2-1; D not certain. Germline values: CDR1 SEHNR, CDR2 FQNEAQ (reference sequence). V was trimmed by 5 bases and J by 10 bases, leaving 9 bases between them. CDR3 length equals 11 residues. CDR3 amino acids: CASSLSLEQFF. As DNA, the CDR3 is TGTGCCAGCAGCCTTAGCTTGGAGCAGTTCTTC.

The chain carries TRBV6-5 and TRBJ2-2, with TRBD1 matching over 7 bases. The trim removed 6 bases at V and 1 base at J, leaving 2 bases unmatched. From germline, CDR1 is MNHEY and CDR2 SVGAGI. The CDR3 is made up of 14 amino acids. The CDR3 loop is CASSDRENTGELFF. As DNA, the CDR3 is TGTGCCAGCAGCGACAGGGAGAACACCGGGGAGCTGTTTTTT.

The V and J genes are TRBV30 and TRBJ1-3; no clear D gene. CDR3 length equals 12 residues. Trimming shortened V by 1 base and J by 7 bases, and 8 bases separated the two germline ends. CDR1 GTSNPN and CDR2 SVGIG come from the germline V gene (reference sequence). CDR3 DNA: TGTGCCTGGAGTGAATTTCGGAACACCATATATTTT. Residues: CAWSEFRNTIYF. Using reference TRBV30 and TRBJ1-3 for the parts outside the CDR3, the full variable domain is SQTIHQWPATLVQPVGSPLSLECTVEGTSNPNLYWYRQAAGRGLQLLFYSVGIGQISSEVPQNLSASRPQDRQFILSSKKLLLSDSGFYLCAWSEFRNTIYFGEGSWLTVV.

The chain recombines TRBV7-3 with TRBJ2-7; TRBD1 or TRBD2 may be the D gene (5 bases each). This CDR3 comprises 14 residues. Deletions cut 2 bases from V and 3 bases from J, with 11 bases between. In germline, CDR1 is SGHTA, CDR2 FQGTGA. CDR3 sequence reads: CASSLFGGGYEQYF. CDR3 in DNA: TGTGCCAGCAGCTTATTTGGGGGTGGCTACGAGCAGTACTTC.

Worth noting for this clone: Different DNA sequences within this sample yield the same CDR3. The rearrangement uses TRBV13 and TRBJ2-7, with a weak D call TRBD1 (6 bases). This CDR3 is 13 amino acids long. V lost 5 bases and J lost 3, with 11 bases in between. CDR1 and CDR2 from the germline V gene are PRHDT and FYEKMQ (reference sequence). The CDR3 sequence is CASSLGTHYEQYF. Here the CDR3 DNA reads TGTGCCAGCAGCCTCGGGACACACTACGAGCAGTACTTC.

Concerning this clone: This sample also contains other DNA sequences that code for the same CDR3. V and J are TRBV6-5 and TRBJ2-5; no clear D gene. Per germline, CDR1 MNHEY and CDR2 SVGAGI. The length of the CDR3 is 13 residues. Trimming pared 4 bases from V and 0 bases from J, leaving 6 bases between. The chain's CDR3 is CASSLGDQETQYF. Written as DNA, the CDR3 is TGTGCCAGCAGTTTAGGCGACCAAGAGACCCAGTACTTC.

The chain combines TRBV4-1 with TRBJ2-5, with 9 bases identical to TRBD1. This CDR3 region has 15 residues. J was trimmed by 5 bases and V by 2 bases; bases with no gene match: 6. From germline, CDR1 is MGHRA and CDR2 YSYEKL. This chain's CDR3 is CASSQRTGVWETQYF. The CDR3 nucleotides are TGCGCCAGCAGCCAACGGACAGGGGTTTGGGAGACCCAGTACTTC.

The chain has TRBV5-4 and TRBJ1-4; TRBD1 matches at 7 bases. This CDR3 is built from 19 residues. Looked up from germline, CDR1 is SGHNT and CDR2 is YYREEE (reference sequence). V trimming: 0 bases; J trimming: 4 bases; junction bases outside the gene matches: 15. The CDR3 region is CASSLELYQEGAHNEKLFF. As DNA, the CDR3 is TGTGCCAGCAGCTTGGAACTTTATCAGGAGGGGGCTCATAATGAAAAACTGTTTTTT.

This sequence joins TRBV6-6 and TRBJ2-3; the D gene is possibly TRBD1 (6 bases). The CDR3 totals 14 residues. The V gene's germline CDR1 is MNHNY and CDR2 SVGAGI (reference sequence). V was cut by 2 bases and J by 2 bases, with 8 bases left in between. DNA for the CDR3: TGTGCCAGCAGTTACAGGGGGAACACAGATACGCAGTATTTT. Translated: CASSYRGNTDTQYF.

CDR3: CASSYSPGDYGYTF. CDR3 DNA: TGTGCCAGCAGTTATTCTCCGGGGGACTATGGCTACACCTTC. The V and J genes are TRBV6-5 and TRBJ1-2, with a possible D match to TRBD1 (5 bases). V lost 3 bases and J 3 bases, leaving 11 bases between the germline ends. CDR3 length: 14 residues. From germline, CDR1 is MNHEY and CDR2 SVGAGI.

As to this clone: This sample includes further DNA sequences coding for the same CDR3. This chain uses TRBV11-2 with TRBJ2-7; 7 bases line up with TRBD1. V gave up 6 bases and J gave up 0 bases; unmatched junction bases: 2. CDR1 SGHAT and CDR2 FQNNGV come from the germline V gene. The CDR3 covers 13 residues. The CDR3 bases are TGTGCCAGCAGTCCAGGGGGCTCCTACGAGCAGTACTTC. Translation: CASSPGGSYEQYF.

This chain connects TRBV11-2 to TRBJ2-7; D possibly corresponds to TRBD2 (6 bases). The V gene lost 8 bases and the J gene lost 6 bases, with 17 bases spanning the gap. Germline CDR1 SGHAT, CDR2 FQNNGV. The CDR3 is 13 residues long. CDR3 coding DNA: TGTGCCAGCTTCCATGGAGGGTCGGTCGAGCAGTACTTC. Encoded protein: CASFHGGSVEQYF.

This rearrangement joins TRBV10-3 to TRBJ2-1, with 7 positions matching TRBD1. Trimming removed 3 bases from V and 4 bases from J; junction bases left unmatched: 6. The germline V gene has CDR1 ENHRY and CDR2 SYGVKD. The CDR3 sequence is 15 residues long. This chain's CDR3 is CAISDDRASYNEQFF. The CDR3 DNA reads TGTGCCATCAGTGATGACAGGGCTTCGTACAATGAGCAGTTCTTC.

The chain carries TRBV4-1 and TRBJ2-3; D ambiguous. Trimming took 1 base from V and 4 from J, leaving 6 bases between them. There are 13 residues in the CDR3. Germline V lookup: CDR1 MGHRA, CDR2 YSYEKL. The CDR3 DNA follows: TGCGCCAGCAGCCAAGCTTCGGCAGATACGCAGTATTTT. Its protein is CASSQASADTQYF.

V and J are TRBV25-1 and TRBJ2-1; 8 nucleotides agree with TRBD1. This CDR3 region has 16 residues. V lost 3 bases to trimming and J lost 8 bases; unmatched junction nucleotides: 12. Germline CDR1 MGHDK, CDR2 SYGVNS. CDR3 sequence: CASSDHGQGVWDEQFF. CDR3 sequence (DNA): TGTGCCAGCAGTGATCATGGACAGGGCGTATGGGATGAGCAGTTCTTC.

V is TRBV6-1 and J is TRBJ2-3; 7 bases fit TRBD1. V lost 8 bases to trimming and J lost 4 bases; unmatched junction nucleotides: 3. The CDR3 sequence is 12 residues long. Germline lookup yields CDR1 MNHNS and CDR2 SASEGT. CDR3 in amino acids: CASPRGPDTQYF. CDR3 coding DNA: TGTGCCAGCCCTAGGGGGCCAGATACGCAGTATTTT.

This clone is a singleton in its sample. V is TRBV5-1 and J is TRBJ2-2; possibly TRBD1 or TRBD2 for D (5 bases each). V lost 4 bases and J 1 base, leaving 17 bases between the germline ends. CDR1 is SGHRS, CDR2 YFSETQ, per germline. This CDR3 region has 17 residues. DNA for the CDR3: TGCGCCAGCAGCCGAAACACGGGACGGGTGAACACCGGGGAGCTGTTTTTT. Its protein product is CASSRNTGRVNTGELFF.

V and J are TRBV14 and TRBJ1-1; 7 bases agree with TRBD1. This CDR3 has 16 residues. Trimming removed 3 bases from V and 2 bases from J; junction bases left unmatched: 9. Germline values: CDR1 SGHDN, CDR2 FVKESK. For the CDR3, the DNA is TGTGCCAGCAGCCATTATCCGGGACAGCTAAACACTGAAGCTTTCTTT. Its translation: CASSHYPGQLNTEAFF.

The chain recombines TRBV5-8 with TRBJ2-5, with 13 bases matching TRBD2. Trimming cost V 4 bases and J 2 bases; bases outside gene matches: 5. The CDR3 extends over 16 amino acids. The V gene's germline CDR1 is SGHTS and CDR2 YDEGEE. The CDR3: CASSDGLAGVQETQYF. For the CDR3, the DNA is TGTGCCAGCAGCGACGGACTAGCGGGAGTACAAGAGACCCAGTACTTC.

Note on this clone: Different DNA sequences within this sample yield the same CDR3. This chain links TRBV7-9 with TRBJ2-7, with 9 bases aligning to TRBD1. The trim removed 1 base at V and 4 bases at J, leaving 2 bases unmatched. Looked up from germline, CDR1 is SEHNR and CDR2 is FQNEAQ (reference sequence). The CDR3 has 14 residues. CDR3 nucleotides: TGTGCCAGCAGCTTAGGACAGGGGGGGTACGAGCAGTACTTC. Its protein product is CASSLGQGGYEQYF.